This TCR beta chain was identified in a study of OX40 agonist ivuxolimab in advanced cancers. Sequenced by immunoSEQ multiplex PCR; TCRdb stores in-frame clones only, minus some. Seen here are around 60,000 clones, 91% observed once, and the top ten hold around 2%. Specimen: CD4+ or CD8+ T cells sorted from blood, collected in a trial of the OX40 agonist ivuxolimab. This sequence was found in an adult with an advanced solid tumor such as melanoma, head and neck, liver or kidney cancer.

For the CDR3, the DNA is TGTGCCAGCAGCTCTCTAGGACAGGGGGTGATGGGCTACACCTTC. It specifies CASSSLGQGVMGYTF. The chain recombines TRBV7-3 with TRBJ1-2; TRBD1 aligns across 10 bases. The germline V gene has CDR1 SGHTA and CDR2 FQGTGA. J lost 8 bases, V lost 4 bases, and 10 bases had no gene match. The length of the CDR3 is 15 residues.